This T cell receptor beta chain was identified during a study of cytomegalovirus exposure and HLA in healthy donors. Details on this clone: What it binds is unknown.

Study-level findings and limits: It has been reported that TCR beta sequences accurately predicted the HLA-A and HLA-B alleles of most subjects. When a later analysis was performed, an Asian-associated ancestry cluster reportedly had fewer N-insertions than the roughly 700-donor mean. Several top significant clusters appeared, in a later analysis, to be linked to common viral pathogens.

Nominally healthy donors were sampled, though unrecorded immune exposures were likely. This PCR relied on a set of 60 Vbeta primers and 13 Jbeta primers. Data came from immunoSEQ multiplex PCR; TCRdb stores just in-frame clones and leaves some out. The sample includes 200,000 or so clones, more than 70% of them seen just once. This TCR was sampled from a boy between 10 and 17 years old in good health and CMV-seronegative. The sequenced sample consisted of PBMCs.

The CDR3 protein is CASSFRWGGSYSNQPQHF. The CDR3 DNA reads as TGTGCCAGCAGTTTTAGATGGGGGGGATCTTATAGCAATCAGCCCCAGCATTTT. V is TRBV27 and J is TRBJ1-5, with a weak D call TRBD1 (5 bases). The CDR3 is 18 residues long. Germline V gene sequence: CDR1 MNHEY, CDR2 SMNVEV (reference sequence). Trimming removed 3 bases at V and 0 bases at J, with 18 bases between.